Below are 7 T cell receptor beta chains sequenced from a single sample in a study of T cells in Graves' hyperthyroidism and ophthalmopathy. From RNA transcripts, TCR beta CDR3 regions were amplified. The primer set for the first-round RT-PCR of the TCR CDR3 was HTBI. TCRdb redid the calling of the multiplex PCR reads with MiXCR, one entry per CDR3 protein. The sample comprises 640,000 or so distinct CDR3 sequences, approximately 15% of which are singletons, and roughly 7% rests with the top ten. The sequenced material came from blood. These receptors all stem from a woman between 18 and 29 years old with Graves' ophthalmopathy.

As DNA, the CDR3 is TGTGCCAGTAGTATTTTGGGGGGCGAGCAGTACTTC. This encodes CASSILGGEQYF. The chain combines TRBV19 with TRBJ2-7, with a tentative D call TRBD2 (6 bases). Germline CDR1 is LNHDA and CDR2 is SQIVND (reference sequence). V lost 3 bases, J lost 6 bases, and 9 bases lay in between. The CDR3 totals 12 residues. The whole variable domain, filled in from reference TRBV19 and TRBJ2-7, reads DGGITQSPKYLFRKEGQNVTLSCEQNLNHDAMYWYRQDPGQGLRLIYYSQIVNDFQKGDIAEGYSVSREKKESFPLTVTSAQKNPTAFYLCASSILGGEQYFGPGTRLTVT.

Only a few counts were recorded for this clonotype. The rearrangement links TRBV29-1 to TRBJ2-6; D perhaps matches TRBD1 (5 bases). This CDR3 has 14 amino acids. V was trimmed by 6 bases and J by 1 base, leaving 10 bases between them. Per the germline V gene, CDR1 is SQVTM and CDR2 is ANQGSEA. The CDR3 is CSVPQGSGANVLTF. CDR3 bases: TGCAGCGTGCCTCAGGGATCTGGGGCCAACGTCCTGACTTTC.

This clonotype was counted many times. The chain links TRBV14 to TRBJ2-1, with TRBD2 matching over 11 bases. Germline V gene data show CDR1 as SGHDN and CDR2 as FVKESK. With 5 bases clipped from V and 9 bases from J, the junction kept 9 bases outside the gene matches. CDR3 length: 15 residues. Here the CDR3 DNA reads TGTGCCAGCAGCTTTGGGCTAGCGGGAGGTCTTGAGCAGTTCTTC. This gives the protein CASSFGLAGGLEQFF.

In its sample, this clonotype was seen a few times. The chain employs TRBV5-8 and TRBJ2-3; 7 positions agree with TRBD2. This CDR3 has 14 amino acids. Germline CDR1 and CDR2: SGHTS and YDEGEE. V trimming: 3 bases; J trimming: 5 bases; junction bases outside the gene matches: 6. In nucleotides, the CDR3 is TGTGCCAGCAGCTCCTGGGGGAGGGGAGATACGCAGTATTTT. Amino acids: CASSSWGRGDTQYF.

The V call is TRBV7-9, the J call TRBJ2-1, with D possibly being TRBD2 (6 bases). CDR3 length: 18 amino acids. In germline, CDR1 is SEHNR, CDR2 FQNEAQ (reference sequence). The V end was cut by 5 bases, the J end by 1 base, with 21 bases between. CDR3 DNA: TGTGCCAGCAGCCCGAGACGGGACCGGGAGCCATCCTACAATGAGCAGTTCTTC. It codes for CASSPRRDREPSYNEQFF.

This clonotype was recorded at least ten times. The rearrangement links TRBV7-2 to TRBJ2-7; TRBD2 matches at 12 bases. Germline V gives CDR1 SGHTA, CDR2 FQGNSA. The CDR3 length is 17 residues. V was pared by 5 bases and J by 9 bases, with 17 bases of the junction left unmatched. As DNA, the CDR3 is TGTGCCAGCAGCCTCAGACTAGCGGGAGACTTGGGCCAAGGGCAGTACTTC. It yields the protein CASSLRLAGDLGQGQYF.

This clonotype was counted ten times or more. The rearrangement links TRBV6-1 to TRBJ2-1; 12 bases map to TRBD1. This CDR3 is built from 16 residues. Germline V gene sequence: CDR1 MNHNS, CDR2 SASEGT. The V and J ends lost 5 bases and 7 bases, in that order; junction bases with no gene match: 9. CDR3 sequence (DNA): TGTGCCAGCAGTTGGAATCCGGGACAGGGGGCGAATGAGCAGTTCTTC. This encodes CASSWNPGQGANEQFF.